The clone carrying this T cell receptor (beta chain) was found many times. Antigen: not known. In the original processing: It was from CDR3 differences across clinicopathological groups that a distant-metastasis classifier for papillary thyroid cancer was built. TCRdb redid the clone calls on the PCR reads using MiXCR. TCRdb, not the authors, supplied the V and J calls. Found here are about 39,000 clones, around 20% of them singletons; the top ten hold about a sixth. This record belongs to a study of metastatic and nonmetastatic thyroid tumors. Study information: The comparison covered peripheral blood and tumor or nodule tissue in malignant and benign thyroid patients.

The V gene end was trimmed by 4 bases and the J gene end by 2 bases; junction bases not matched to a gene: 6. Germline CDR1 is SGDLS and CDR2 is YYNGEE. The CDR3 loop spans 16 amino acids. Findings and limits, study-wide: Reportedly, malignant thyroid tumors had significantly higher TCR beta diversity than benign nodules, in blood and tumor.

Thyroid surgery had not been preceded by any treatment in any patient. The source is a female donor with papillary thyroid cancer or a benign thyroid nodule (not recorded which). Some clones in this sample may be carry-over from other donors' samples. The sample was blood. The V and J genes are TRBV9 and TRBJ2-3; TRBD2 matches at 11 bases. For the CDR3, the DNA is TGTGCCAGCAGCCCCGGGACTAGCGGACTCACAGATACGCAGTATTTT. This codes for CASSPGTSGLTDTQYF.